A selection of T cell receptor beta chains follows, all from one sample in a study of Ad26.COV2.S vaccination and SARS-CoV-2 variants. This table comes from immunoSEQ multiplex PCR, and its TCRdb copy is limited to in-frame clones, with some not included. The sample contains 350,000 to 450,000 clones, 92% of which appear only once. Sequencing used peripheral blood, obtained in a trial of Ad26.COV2.S vaccine versus placebo. The receptors shown here come from a person between 18 and 65 years old who received the Ad26.COV2.S COVID-19 vaccine or a placebo. Each CDR3 is given with its conserved first and last residue. The D gene is left open where the match is weak. Size tells how often a clone was seen (once, few, many) or the class of an expanded clone, and some rows leave it out.

abundance: -; j_gene: TRBJ2-5; v_gene: TRBV4-3; d_gene: -; CDR3aa: CASSQEPREETQYF; CDR3nt: TGCGCCAGCAGCCAAGAACCCAGGGAAGAGACCCAGTACTTC
abundance: once; j_gene: TRBJ1-4; v_gene: TRBV4-3; d_gene: -; CDR3aa: CASSQATWLTNEKLFF; CDR3nt: TGCGCCAGCAGCCAAGCTACATGGCTCACTAATGAAAAACTGTTTTTT
abundance: -; j_gene: TRBJ2-3; v_gene: TRBV19; d_gene: TRBD2; CDR3aa: CASSPGLAGGNAQYF; CDR3nt: TGTGCCAGTAGCCCGGGACTAGCGGGGGGAAATGCGCAGTATTTT
abundance: once; j_gene: TRBJ2-7; v_gene: TRBV6-2/TRBV6-3; d_gene: -; CDR3aa: CASSYSRGQGQTYEQYF; CDR3nt: TGTGCCAGCAGTTACTCTCGGGGCCAGGGGCAGACCTACGAGCAGTACTTC
abundance: -; j_gene: TRBJ2-3; v_gene: TRBV10-3; d_gene: TRBD1; CDR3aa: CAISRDQGVSTDTQYF; CDR3nt: TGTGCCATCAGTCGGGACCAGGGGGTGAGCACAGATACGCAGTATTTT
abundance: -; j_gene: TRBJ1-2; v_gene: TRBV9; d_gene: TRBD1; CDR3aa: CASRRQGAHGYTF; CDR3nt: TGTGCCAGCCGCCGACAGGGGGCGCATGGCTACACCTTC
abundance: -; j_gene: TRBJ1-4; v_gene: TRBV7-2; d_gene: TRBD1; CDR3aa: CASSYFQGATNEKLFF; CDR3nt: TGTGCCAGCAGCTACTTCCAGGGGGCAACTAATGAAAAACTGTTTTTT
abundance: -; j_gene: TRBJ1-3; v_gene: TRBV9; d_gene: -; CDR3aa: CASSENSGAGGNTIYF; CDR3nt: TGTGCCAGCAGCGAGAATTCAGGGGCCGGTGGAAACACCATATATTTT
abundance: -; j_gene: TRBJ2-3; v_gene: TRBV7-8; d_gene: TRBD2; CDR3aa: CASSLAGGLAMDTQYF; CDR3nt: TGTGCCAGCAGCTTAGCCGGGGGACTAGCGATGGATACGCAGTATTTT
abundance: -; j_gene: TRBJ1-2; v_gene: TRBV3-1/TRBV3-2; d_gene: -; CDR3aa: CASSQVSGGLYGYTF; CDR3nt: TGTGCCAGCAGCCAAGTTTCGGGGGGGCTCTATGGCTACACCTTC
abundance: -; j_gene: TRBJ1-3; v_gene: TRBV19; d_gene: -; CDR3aa: CASSLPGSHSGNTIYF; CDR3nt: TGTGCCAGTAGTTTACCCGGGAGCCATTCTGGAAACACCATATATTTT
abundance: -; j_gene: TRBJ2-7; v_gene: TRBV27; d_gene: TRBD1; CDR3aa: CASRPTGGTFTYEQYF; CDR3nt: TGTGCCAGCAGGCCGACAGGGGGAACCTTTACCTACGAGCAGTACTTC
abundance: -; j_gene: TRBJ2-1; v_gene: TRBV18; d_gene: -; CDR3aa: CASSPPSRDPWHNEQFF; CDR3nt: TGTGCCAGCTCACCACCTAGTAGGGATCCGTGGCACAATGAGCAGTTCTTC
abundance: -; j_gene: TRBJ2-7; v_gene: TRBV3-1/TRBV3-2; d_gene: TRBD1; CDR3aa: CASSQGTGRDEQYF; CDR3nt: TGTGCCAGCAGCCAAGGGACAGGGCGCGACGAGCAGTACTTC
abundance: -; j_gene: TRBJ1-5; v_gene: TRBV27; d_gene: -; CDR3aa: CASAQRGRGSPSNQPQHF; CDR3nt: TGTGCCAGCGCACAGAGGGGGAGAGGGTCCCCTAGCAATCAGCCCCAGCATTTT
abundance: -; j_gene: TRBJ1-2; v_gene: TRBV19; d_gene: TRBD1; CDR3aa: CAEDRDLYGYTF; CDR3nt: TGTGCTGAGGACAGGGACCTTTATGGCTACACCTTC
abundance: -; j_gene: TRBJ2-7; v_gene: TRBV4-3; d_gene: TRBD2; CDR3aa: CASSQGLADSSYEQYF; CDR3nt: TGCGCCAGCAGCCAGGGACTAGCGGACTCCTCCTACGAGCAGTACTTC
abundance: -; j_gene: TRBJ2-3; v_gene: TRBV18; d_gene: -; CDR3aa: CASSPFPSSSTDTQYF; CDR3nt: TGTGCCAGCTCACCATTTCCCAGCTCTAGCACAGATACGCAGTATTTT
abundance: -; j_gene: TRBJ2-5; v_gene: TRBV2; d_gene: -; CDR3aa: CASSASSWGRAGETQYF; CDR3nt: TGTGCCAGCAGTGCCTCCTCCTGGGGCAGGGCAGGGGAGACCCAGTACTTC
abundance: -; j_gene: TRBJ2-5; v_gene: TRBV19; d_gene: -; CDR3aa: CASSSGGLGQETQYF; CDR3nt: TGTGCCAGTAGTAGTGGGGGCTTGGGCCAAGAGACCCAGTACTTC
abundance: -; j_gene: TRBJ2-7; v_gene: TRBV19; d_gene: -; CDR3aa: CASSIMGGSYEQYF; CDR3nt: TGTGCCAGTAGTATTATGGGGGGATCCTACGAGCAGTACTTC
abundance: once; j_gene: TRBJ2-5; v_gene: TRBV5-1; d_gene: -; CDR3aa: CVSRRGGDQETQYF; CDR3nt: TGCGTCTCGCGAAGAGGAGGGGATCAAGAGACCCAGTACTTC
abundance: -; j_gene: TRBJ1-1; v_gene: TRBV7-8; d_gene: -; CDR3aa: CASSLLPTGPNTEAFF; CDR3nt: TGTGCCAGCAGCTTACTACCTACAGGGCCGAACACTGAAGCTTTCTTT
abundance: -; j_gene: TRBJ2-7; v_gene: TRBV11-2; d_gene: -; CDR3aa: CASSSLDTTYEQYF; CDR3nt: TGTGCCAGCAGCTCCCTCGACACTACCTACGAGCAGTACTTC
abundance: once; j_gene: TRBJ2-3; v_gene: TRBV20-1; d_gene: -; CDR3aa: CSASSAEGLSGTDTQYF; CDR3nt: TGCAGTGCTAGTTCGGCGGAAGGACTCAGCGGCACAGATACGCAGTATTTT
abundance: -; j_gene: TRBJ1-4; v_gene: TRBV7-9; d_gene: TRBD1; CDR3aa: CASSPRTGGAETNEKLFF; CDR3nt: TGTGCCAGCAGCCCACGGACAGGGGGCGCGGAAACTAATGAAAAACTGTTTTTT
abundance: -; j_gene: TRBJ1-1; v_gene: TRBV12-5; d_gene: -; CDR3aa: CASGQTTPPNTEAFF; CDR3nt: TGTGCTAGTGGTCAGACTACCCCACCGAACACTGAAGCTTTCTTT
abundance: once; j_gene: TRBJ1-5; v_gene: TRBV30; d_gene: -; CDR3aa: CAWSENRGNQPQHF; CDR3nt: TGTGCCTGGAGTGAGAACAGAGGCAATCAGCCCCAGCATTTT
abundance: -; j_gene: TRBJ2-2; v_gene: TRBV7-2; d_gene: -; CDR3aa: CASSLGGRNTGELFF; CDR3nt: TGTGCCAGCAGCTTAGGGGGCAGGAACACCGGGGAGCTGTTTTTT
abundance: -; j_gene: TRBJ2-3; v_gene: TRBV7-9; d_gene: -; CDR3aa: CASSLVGQTTDTQYF; CDR3nt: TGTGCCAGCAGCTTAGTAGGGCAGACCACAGATACGCAGTATTTT
abundance: -; j_gene: TRBJ1-2; v_gene: TRBV4-3; d_gene: -; CDR3aa: CASSQGFGGISYGYTF; CDR3nt: TGCGCCAGCAGCCAAGGTTTTGGAGGGATAAGCTATGGCTACACCTTC
abundance: -; j_gene: TRBJ1-1; v_gene: TRBV6-5; d_gene: -; CDR3aa: CASSRYGQMNTEAFF; CDR3nt: TGTGCCAGCAGCCGGTATGGACAGATGAACACTGAAGCTTTCTTT
abundance: -; j_gene: TRBJ2-1; v_gene: TRBV18; d_gene: -; CDR3aa: CASSPSQSSYNEQFF; CDR3nt: TGTGCCAGCTCACCGTCCCAGAGCTCCTACAATGAGCAGTTCTTC
abundance: -; j_gene: TRBJ2-7; v_gene: TRBV3-1/TRBV3-2; d_gene: -; CDR3aa: CASSQDLGKVGSSYEQYF; CDR3nt: TGTGCCAGCAGCCAAGATCTGGGGAAAGTTGGGTCTTCCTACGAGCAGTACTTC
abundance: once; j_gene: TRBJ1-4; v_gene: TRBV4-1; d_gene: -; CDR3aa: CASSQVGAWSNEKLFF; CDR3nt: TGCGCCAGCAGCCAAGTGGGCGCGTGGTCTAATGAAAAACTGTTTTTT
abundance: few; j_gene: TRBJ1-6; v_gene: TRBV6-1; d_gene: -; CDR3aa: CASSDRVSPLHF; CDR3nt: TGTGCCAGCAGTGACAGGGTTTCACCCCTCCACTTT
abundance: -; j_gene: TRBJ1-6; v_gene: TRBV3-1/TRBV3-2; d_gene: -; CDR3aa: CASSPVDRPTTAANSPLHF; CDR3nt: TGTGCCAGCAGCCCAGTCGATCGACCGACAACGGCCGCAAATTCACCCCTCCACTTT
abundance: -; j_gene: TRBJ1-4; v_gene: TRBV28; d_gene: -; CDR3aa: CASGGNDEKLFF; CDR3nt: TGTGCCAGCGGGGGTAATGATGAAAAACTGTTTTTT
abundance: -; j_gene: TRBJ2-1; v_gene: TRBV5-4; d_gene: -; CDR3aa: CASSLEAGKLNEQFF; CDR3nt: TGTGCCAGCAGCTTGGAGGCAGGGAAATTGAATGAGCAGTTCTTC
abundance: -; j_gene: TRBJ1-1; v_gene: TRBV11-2; d_gene: TRBD1; CDR3aa: CASSPRQGANTEAFF; CDR3nt: TGTGCCAGCAGCCCCCGACAGGGAGCGAACACTGAAGCTTTCTTT
abundance: -; j_gene: TRBJ2-1; v_gene: TRBV9; d_gene: TRBD1; CDR3aa: CASSMTGDPIYNEQFF; CDR3nt: TGTGCCAGCAGCATGACAGGGGACCCTATCTACAATGAGCAGTTCTTC
abundance: -; j_gene: TRBJ2-3; v_gene: TRBV5-6; d_gene: TRBD1; CDR3aa: CASSLGVRTGDTDTQYF; CDR3nt: TGTGCCAGCAGCTTGGGGGTAAGGACAGGGGACACAGATACGCAGTATTTT
abundance: -; j_gene: TRBJ1-5; v_gene: TRBV7-9; d_gene: -; CDR3aa: CASSLGGGNWPQHF; CDR3nt: TGTGCCAGCAGCTTAGGGGGGGGTAATTGGCCCCAGCATTTT
abundance: -; j_gene: TRBJ2-5; v_gene: TRBV5-6; d_gene: -; CDR3aa: CASSLIQGHEETQYF; CDR3nt: TGTGCCAGCAGCTTGATCCAGGGACATGAGGAGACCCAGTACTTC
abundance: -; j_gene: TRBJ1-5; v_gene: TRBV27; d_gene: -; CDR3aa: CASSLGHRQPQHF; CDR3nt: TGTGCCAGCAGTTTAGGGCACAGACAGCCCCAGCATTTT
abundance: -; j_gene: TRBJ2-3; v_gene: TRBV10-2; d_gene: -; CDR3aa: CASSESLSTDTQYF; CDR3nt: TGCGCCAGCAGTGAATCCCTATCCACAGATACGCAGTATTTT
abundance: -; j_gene: TRBJ2-7; v_gene: TRBV10-3; d_gene: TRBD1; CDR3aa: CAINLNRGPTNEQYF; CDR3nt: TGTGCCATCAACTTAAACAGGGGGCCAACGAACGAGCAGTACTTC
abundance: once; j_gene: TRBJ2-3; v_gene: TRBV14; d_gene: TRBD2; CDR3aa: CASSQVPSGADTQYF; CDR3nt: TGTGCCAGCAGCCAAGTTCCTAGCGGTGCAGATACGCAGTATTTT
abundance: -; j_gene: TRBJ2-7; v_gene: TRBV9; d_gene: -; CDR3aa: CASSVRGTGPYEQYF; CDR3nt: TGTGCCAGCAGCGTACGTGGTACAGGGCCCTACGAGCAGTACTTC
abundance: -; j_gene: TRBJ1-1; v_gene: TRBV4-1; d_gene: -; CDR3aa: CASSQGQYTEAFF; CDR3nt: TGCGCCAGCAGCCAAGGACAGTACACTGAAGCTTTCTTT
abundance: -; j_gene: TRBJ1-6; v_gene: TRBV19; d_gene: -; CDR3aa: CASTRRGSSSYNSPLHF; CDR3nt: TGTGCCAGTACCCGACGGGGGTCTAGCTCCTATAATTCACCCCTCCACTTT
abundance: -; j_gene: TRBJ2-3; v_gene: TRBV29-1; d_gene: -; CDR3aa: CSVDGSTDTQYF; CDR3nt: TGCAGCGTTGACGGGAGCACAGATACGCAGTATTTT
abundance: -; j_gene: TRBJ2-7; v_gene: TRBV7-2; d_gene: -; CDR3aa: CASSWGLYEQYF; CDR3nt: TGTGCCAGCTCATGGGGCCTTTACGAGCAGTACTTC
abundance: -; j_gene: TRBJ1-3; v_gene: TRBV9; d_gene: -; CDR3aa: CASSAREERNTIYF; CDR3nt: TGTGCCAGCAGCGCTAGGGAGGAGAGAAACACCATATATTTT
abundance: -; j_gene: TRBJ1-1; v_gene: TRBV18; d_gene: -; CDR3aa: CASSPRRGVDNTEAFF; CDR3nt: TGTGCCAGCTCACCACGCCGGGGGGTGGACAACACTGAAGCTTTCTTT
abundance: -; j_gene: TRBJ1-1; v_gene: TRBV4-3; d_gene: -; CDR3aa: CASSQDRRQGRTEAFF; CDR3nt: TGCGCCAGCAGCCAAGATAGGCGGCAGGGGAGGACTGAAGCTTTCTTT
abundance: -; j_gene: TRBJ2-3; v_gene: TRBV9; d_gene: -; CDR3aa: CASSARRGARTDTQYF; CDR3nt: TGTGCCAGCAGCGCTAGGAGGGGGGCGCGCACAGATACGCAGTATTTT
abundance: -; j_gene: TRBJ2-3; v_gene: TRBV5-8; d_gene: TRBD1; CDR3aa: CASSTWTGGPTDTQYF; CDR3nt: TGTGCCAGCAGCACTTGGACAGGGGGCCCCACAGATACGCAGTATTTT